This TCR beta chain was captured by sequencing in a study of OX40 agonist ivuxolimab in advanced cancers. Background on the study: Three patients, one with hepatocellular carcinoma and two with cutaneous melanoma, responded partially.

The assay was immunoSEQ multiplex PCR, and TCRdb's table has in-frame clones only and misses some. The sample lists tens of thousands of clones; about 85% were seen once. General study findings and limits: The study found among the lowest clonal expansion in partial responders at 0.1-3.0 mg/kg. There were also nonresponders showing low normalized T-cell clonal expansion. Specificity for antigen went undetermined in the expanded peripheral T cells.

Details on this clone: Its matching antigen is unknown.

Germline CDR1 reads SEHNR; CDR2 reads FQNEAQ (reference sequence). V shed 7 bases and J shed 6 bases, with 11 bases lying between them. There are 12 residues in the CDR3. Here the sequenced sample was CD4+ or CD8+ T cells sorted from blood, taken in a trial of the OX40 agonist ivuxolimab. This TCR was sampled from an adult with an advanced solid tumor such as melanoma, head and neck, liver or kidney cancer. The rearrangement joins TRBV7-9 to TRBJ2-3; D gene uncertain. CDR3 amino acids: CASTSLGDTQYF. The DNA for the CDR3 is TGTGCCAGCACCTCGTTGGGGGATACGCAGTATTTT.